This T cell receptor beta chain was profiled in a study of control samples from healthy donors and cancer patients. Method: immunoSEQ multiplex PCR; TCRdb's copy keeps in-frame clones and lacks some. The sample shows fewer than 200,000 clones, 85% to 95% of them seen only once. V lost 0 bases to trimming and J lost 3 bases, with 19 bases between them. CDR1 is SEHNR and CDR2 is FQNEAQ in the germline V gene (reference sequence). The CDR3 contains 18 residues. The sequenced sample was blood. This chain links TRBV7-9 with TRBJ2-3, with D perhaps matching TRBD1 (6 bases). This receptor was obtained from a man aged 25-40 years in good health. The CDR3, as DNA: TGTGCCAGCAGCTTAGCGAGTAGGGGGATTGCTTGGACAGATACGCAGTATTTT. Its protein product is CASSLASRGIAWTDTQYF.